A selection of T cell receptor beta chains follows, all from one sample in a study of cytomegalovirus exposure and HLA in healthy donors. Assay used: immunoSEQ multiplex PCR; TCRdb lists only in-frame clones, some missing. Among over 65,000 clones, around four fifths were seen once, and the ten largest hold 6.5%. Sequenced sample: PBMCs. These receptors were obtained from a human donor in good health. CDR3s include the opening cysteine and the closing phenylalanine or tryptophan. A D gene is named only where the DNA matches it firmly. Size is omitted from some rows. Given values are once, few, many or a class for expanded clones.

V gene,J gene,clone size,D gene,CDR3 protein,CDR3 DNA
TRBV7-2,TRBJ1-2,NA,NA,CASSLGTGAGYGYTF,TGTGCCAGCAGCTTAGGAACTGGGGCAGGGTATGGCTACACCTTC
TRBV7-3,TRBJ1-5,NA,TRBD1,CASSQRGQGSQPQHF,TGTGCCAGCAGCCAAAGGGGACAGGGTAGTCAGCCCCAGCATTTT
TRBV18,TRBJ2-5,NA,TRBD2,CASSPGSGGETQYF,TGTGCCAGCTCACCAGGGAGCGGGGGAGAGACCCAGTACTTC
TRBV7-8,TRBJ2-1,NA,NA,CASSLGLVEQFF,TGTGCCAGCAGCTTAGGGCTAGTTGAGCAGTTCTTC
TRBV19,TRBJ2-1,NA,NA,CASSIPQGLGNEQFF,TGTGCCAGTAGTATACCCCAGGGTCTAGGGAATGAGCAGTTCTTC
TRBV7-9,TRBJ1-5,NA,NA,CASSLDSQPQHF,TGTGCCAGCAGCTTAGATAGTCAGCCCCAGCATTTT
TRBV19,TRBJ2-2,once,TRBD2,CASSSLAGIATGELFF,TGTGCCAGTAGTTCACTAGCGGGGATCGCCACCGGGGAGCTGTTTTTT
TRBV7-9,TRBJ2-1,NA,TRBD2,CASSPRGTSKEQFF,TGTGCCAGCAGCCCCCGGGGGACTAGCAAAGAGCAGTTCTTC
TRBV6-5,TRBJ2-1,once,NA,CASSFQGLLLNEQFF,TGTGCCAGCAGTTTCCAGGGTCTCCTACTCAATGAGCAGTTCTTC
TRBV7-6,TRBJ1-5,NA,NA,CASSSYSFDSNQPQHF,TGTGCCAGCAGCTCTTACAGCTTCGATAGCAATCAGCCCCAGCATTTT
TRBV11-2,TRBJ1-2,NA,TRBD1,CASSTVRGGQGEYGYTF,TGTGCCAGCAGCACCGTCCGGGGGGGACAGGGGGAATATGGCTACACCTTC